The present T cell receptor (beta chain) was sequenced within a study of blood T cell repertoires in COVID-19 (dated by TCRdb to the early 2020s). General notes on the study: The collaborator samples originated in the United States, Italy and Spain and spanned the acute and convalescent phases of COVID-19. The repertoires were released in a freely available public database intended as a resource for research on the immune response to SARS-CoV-2. The samples were drawn from the first 160 participants of the ongoing ImmuneRACE study and from over a thousand subjects provided by 6 global collaborators. Where HLA class I and class II types were available, the types were taken from metadata supplied by the sample provider, not from assay-based typing. A de-identified subject ID, COVID-19 status, age in years and sex were almost always included in the sample metadata. The prospective study material was composed of cDNA or gDNA derived from T cells, B-cell-depleted T cells, or PBMCs. Subjects who had been exposed to COVID-19, were actively infected with it, or had recovered from it provided the deeply sampled blood TCRbeta repertoires that made up the dataset. What the study reported, not specific to this receptor: The amount of clinical and demographic metadata varied by source and participant and was provided uncurated.

The collaborating institutions used their own protocols to collect whole blood in K2EDTA tubes. For TCRbeta analysis, collaborators shipped samples in one of three forms: frozen whole blood, isolated PBMCs, or DNA extracted from either of those sample types. TCRbeta CDR3 regions were amplified from genomic DNA using the immunoSEQ Assay, a bias-controlled multiplex PCR. Per the original workflow: Nucleated cell counts per sample were estimated from amplification of reference gene primers within the assay. To quantify the absolute abundance of each unique TCRbeta CDR3 rearrangement, sequence reads were collapsed and filtered. For each sample, productive Simpson clonality was calculated by taking the square root of Simpson's diversity index across productive rearrangements. TCRdb took this table from immuneACCESS and kept in-frame rearrangements with V and J called. Such tables lack part of the clones; where checked against another copy, unresolved V genes explain under half of the gap, and the rest is unexplained. D and trimming were read from the DNA, whereas the V and J calls and clone size are those reported in that table. In all, the sample holds fewer than 250,000 clones, and around four fifths of those were seen once. The ten largest clones add up to around 2.5% of the sample.

Looking up the germline V gene (reference sequence) yields CDR1 LNHDA and CDR2 SQIVND. V is reduced by 0 bases and J by 2 bases, leaving a spacing of 11 bases between them. The CDR3 runs 16 amino acids, cysteine and phenylalanine included. CDR3 DNA is the only sequence kept; it has 48 bases, read in frame from the first base. A word on this clone: Its specific antigen is unknown. Base quality data are lacking; no much larger clone is found one base away.

This clonotype originated in a woman between 65 and 79 years old with active or convalescent COVID-19. The sample consisted of peripheral blood. The chain links TRBV19 with TRBJ1-3, with no confidently assigned D gene. The CDR3 protein: CASSIDQWRAGNTIYF. The DNA sequence is TGTGCCAGTAGTATAGATCAATGGAGGGCTGGAAACACCATATATTTT.